The entry below gives a single T cell receptor beta chain sequence along with its context. Antigen: not known. TCRdb's copy holds only in-frame clones and misses some; the assay was immunoSEQ multiplex PCR. The table lists 24,000 or so clones, nearly 97% of them singletons. This sample is part of a study of T cells in tuberculosis. Study details: A South African cohort included IGRA-negative adolescents, latently infected IGRA-positive adolescents and adults with active tuberculosis. Overall study findings and caveats: The TCR-beta difference was not significant; alpha differences partly reflected length.

The sequencing sample was made of PBMCs. The sequence came from a donor between 5 and 29 years old with latent tuberculosis or without tuberculosis infection.

The CDR3 loop reads CASSASPGTGQDGYTF. Here the CDR3 DNA reads TGTGCCAGCAGTGCCTCCCCCGGGACAGGGCAGGATGGCTACACCTTC. This rearrangement joins TRBV25-1 to TRBJ1-2; 9 bases map to TRBD1. The CDR3 totals 16 residues. V lost 4 bases to trimming and J lost 6 bases; unmatched junction nucleotides: 12. CDR1 and CDR2 (germline): MGHDK, SYGVNS.